The 30 T cell receptor beta chains reported below all come from one sample, sequenced in a study of cytomegalovirus exposure and HLA in healthy donors (dated by TCRdb to 2016 to 2017). Libraries were prepared through the immunoSEQ multiplex PCR assay. The multiplex PCR relied on a mix of 60 forward primers for TCR Vbeta segments and 13 reverse primers for TCR Jbeta segments. TCRdb's version of the immuneACCESS table is confined to in-frame rearrangements and falls short of the full clone set. An unresolved V gene accounts for under half of the shortfall where checked; the remainder is of unknown origin. Counted in this sample were some 150,000 clones; approximately 82% of them appeared once. The top ten constitute 3% to 3.5% of the sample. Sequenced sample: PBMCs. Receptor source: a man younger than 35 in good health and CMV-seropositive.

The chain uses TRBV28 and TRBJ2-7; a weak D match, TRBD2 (6 bases). The V gene's germline CDR1 is MDHEN and CDR2 SYDVKM. There are 11 residues in the CDR3. The V end lost 3 bases, the J end lost 7 bases, and 7 bases lay between the germline ends. In nucleotides, the CDR3 is TGTGCCAGCAGTTTGGGGAGGGAGCAGTACTTC. This codes for CASSLGREQYF.

This clone was observed a single time. CDR3: CASSSSGRGYQETQYF. The CDR3, as DNA: TGTGCCAGCAGCTCCTCGGGGAGGGGTTATCAAGAGACCCAGTACTTC. The chain uses TRBV7-6 and TRBJ2-5, with TRBD2 identical over 7 bases. V shed 4 bases and J 2 bases; nucleotides not matched to a gene: 10. The length of the CDR3 is 16 residues. The germline CDR1 and CDR2 sequences are SGHVS and FNYEAQ.

This clone was seen once. The V gene is TRBV9, the J gene TRBJ2-1; the match to TRBD2 covers 8 bases. The V gene end was trimmed by 4 bases and the J gene end by 1 base; junction bases not matched to a gene: 7. The CDR3 loop spans 16 amino acids. Looked up from germline, CDR1 is SGDLS and CDR2 is YYNGEE. CDR3 nucleotide sequence: TGTGCCAGCAGCCCTACAGTAGCGGGGTCCTACAATGAGCAGTTCTTC. It yields the protein CASSPTVAGSYNEQFF.

The count of this clone is one. This chain links TRBV2 with TRBJ2-5; D remains unclear. The CDR3 contains 12 residues. Germline V gene sequence: CDR1 SNHLY, CDR2 FYNNEI. V lost 5 bases to trimming and J lost 6 bases, with 10 bases between them. CDR3 protein: CASSQTGKTQYF. The CDR3 DNA reads TGTGCCAGCAGTCAGACTGGAAAGACCCAGTACTTC. The whole variable domain, remainder taken from reference TRBV2 and TRBJ2-5, is EPEVTQTPSHQVTQMGQEVILRCVPISNHLYFYWYRQILGQKVEFLVSFYNNEISEKSEIFDDQFSVERPDGSNFTLKIRSTKLEDSAMYFCASSQTGKTQYFGPGTRLLVL.

Turning to this clone: The junction departs from germline at one end; a sequencing error may be responsible. The CDR3 loop reads CASSLEGGSEAFF. The CDR3 DNA is TGTGCTAGCAGCTTAGAAGGGGGTTCTGAAGCTTTCTTT. The rearrangement uses TRBV7-7 and TRBJ1-1, with a tentative D call TRBD1 (6 bases). The CDR3 is 13 residues long. Germline CDR1 is SSHAT and CDR2 is FNYEAQ (reference sequence).

The chain carries TRBV28 and TRBJ1-1; D unresolved. In germline, CDR1 is MDHEN, CDR2 SYDVKM. V was shortened by 7 bases and J by 1 base, with 7 bases between the two germline ends. The CDR3 has 12 residues. CDR3 DNA sequence: TGTGCCAGCAACTGGGCGAACACTGAAGCTTTCTTT. This codes for CASNWANTEAFF.

Comment on this clone: Germline and junction disagree at one end, which may indicate a read error. This chain uses TRBV4-1 with TRBJ1-2, with unresolved D. The CDR3 sequence is 16 residues long. The V gene's germline CDR1 is MGHRA and CDR2 YSYEKL. Written as DNA, the CDR3 is TGCGCCAGCACCCAAATTTCGAGGATACTAGACGGTGGCTACACCTTC. Its protein is CASTQISRILDGGYTF.

This chain connects TRBV28 to TRBJ1-3, with D hard to call. Trimming cost V 5 bases and J 2 bases, with 10 bases left between them. The germline V gene has CDR1 MDHEN and CDR2 SYDVKM. This CDR3 contains 14 residues. Here the CDR3 DNA reads TGTGCCAGCAGTCCCCTCCGGGCTGGAAACACCATATATTTT. Translating it yields CASSPLRAGNTIYF.

The V call is TRBV10-3, the J call TRBJ2-7; no definite D call. Germline CDR1 ENHRY, CDR2 SYGVKD. V was shortened by 3 bases and J by 4 bases, with 4 bases between the two germline ends. The length of the CDR3 is 11 residues. CDR3 loop: CAISDGYEQYF. The CDR3 DNA is TGTGCCATCAGTGACGGGTACGAGCAGTACTTC.

This chain uses TRBV14 with TRBJ1-3; D is uncertain. Germline V CDR1 and CDR2: SGHDN, FVKESK. V lost 5 bases and J 2 bases, leaving 10 bases between the germline ends. The CDR3 is 14 residues long. CDR3 bases: TGTGCCAGCAGCGCCCGACAAGCTGGAAACACCATATATTTT. It yields the protein CASSARQAGNTIYF.

J is TRBJ2-4 and V is TRBV7-8; D is undetermined. With 5 bases removed from V and 0 bases from J, the gap between germline ends came to 11 bases. Germline CDR1 reads SGHVS; CDR2 reads FQNEAQ. There are 15 residues in the CDR3. CDR3 sequence reads: CASSPAIGAKNIQYF. As DNA, the CDR3 is TGTGCCAGCAGCCCCGCGATCGGAGCCAAAAACATTCAGTACTTC.

The chain couples TRBV30 to TRBJ1-1, with D possibly being TRBD1 (5 bases). The V end lost 0 bases, the J end lost 3 bases, and 14 bases lay between the germline ends. The germline gives CDR1 GTSNPN, CDR2 SVGIG (reference sequence). The CDR3 runs to 15 residues. The CDR3: CAWSVLQGGDTEAFF. In DNA, the CDR3 is TGTGCCTGGAGTGTCCTGCAGGGCGGGGACACTGAAGCTTTCTTT.

The CDR3 reads CASIWGGTGTEAFF. CDR3 nucleotides: TGTGCCAGTATATGGGGCGGCACGGGCACTGAAGCTTTCTTT. V and J are TRBV19 and TRBJ1-1, with D possibly TRBD1 on 5 matching bases. Germline V gene lookup returns CDR1 LNHDA and CDR2 SQIVND (reference sequence). The CDR3 loop spans 14 amino acids. The V and J ends lost 7 bases and 4 bases respectively, with 16 bases between them.

The V and J genes are TRBV6-1 and TRBJ1-2; D might be TRBD1 (5 bases). Germline CDR1 is MNHNS and CDR2 is SASEGT. The CDR3 loop spans 14 amino acids. V lost 2 bases and J 0 bases, leaving 7 bases between the germline ends. CDR3 DNA: TGTGCCAGCAGTGAACGGGGGACTAACTATGGCTACACCTTC. Encoded protein: CASSERGTNYGYTF.

This chain joins TRBV7-9 and TRBJ1-5, with TRBD1 matching 10 bases. Unmatched junction bases numbered 6, after V lost 4 bases and J lost 6 bases. This CDR3 has 15 residues. Germline CDR1 SEHNR, CDR2 FQNEAQ (reference sequence). In DNA form, the CDR3 reads TGTGCCAGCAGCTATGACCGGGACAGGGGTCAGCCCCAGCATTTT. Translating it yields CASSYDRDRGQPQHF. Looking up the rest from reference TRBV7-9 and TRBJ1-5 gives the full variable domain: DTGVSQNPRHKITKRGQNVTFRCDPISEHNRLYWYRQTLGQGPEFLTYFQNEAQLEKSRLLSDRFSAERPKGSFSTLEIQRTEQGDSAMYLCASSYDRDRGQPQHFGDGTRLSIL.

The chain has TRBV28 and TRBJ1-2; a weak D match, TRBD1 (5 bases). Germline lookup yields CDR1 MDHEN and CDR2 SYDVKM. CDR3 size: 13 residues. V gave up 3 bases and J gave up 9 bases, with 14 bases separating them. CDR3 protein: CASSFASGGRYTF. The CDR3 DNA reads TGTGCCAGCAGTTTTGCATCCGGGGGTCGCTACACCTTC.

The chain has TRBV6-5 and TRBJ2-7; D is uncertain. Germline V gives CDR1 MNHEY, CDR2 SVGAGI. The CDR3 length is 16 residues. Trimming removed 0 bases at V and 1 base at J, with 13 bases between. CDR3 loop: CASSYSNSRASYEQYF. CDR3 DNA: TGTGCCAGCAGTTACTCGAACAGCAGAGCTTCCTACGAGCAGTACTTC.

This CDR3 is CASSSGQEPYEQYF. In nucleotides, the CDR3 is TGCGCCAGCAGCTCCGGACAGGAACCGTACGAGCAGTACTTC. The chain links TRBV5-1 to TRBJ2-7; TRBD1 matches 7 bases. Trimming took 3 bases from V and 4 from J; bases not matched to a gene: 7. Per the germline V gene, CDR1 is SGHRS and CDR2 is YFSETQ. The CDR3 is made up of 14 amino acids.

The chain combines TRBV10-2 with TRBJ2-7; D ambiguous. The CDR3 extends over 14 amino acids. Germline V lookup: CDR1 WSHSY, CDR2 SAAADI. V was pared by 7 bases and J by 0 bases, with 13 bases between. CDR3 nucleotides: TGCGCCAGCATGATGACTCTACGCTCCTACGAGCAGTACTTC. Encoded protein: CASMMTLRSYEQYF.

The V gene is TRBV5-1, the J gene TRBJ2-7, with D unclear. V gave up 4 bases and J gave up 7 bases, with 9 bases separating them. Germline assignment: CDR1 SGHRS and CDR2 YFSETQ. The CDR3 is made up of 11 amino acids. The CDR3 DNA follows: TGCGCCAGCAGCCACCTAGAGGAGCAGTACTTC. Amino acids: CASSHLEEQYF.

The genes are TRBV19 and TRBJ2-6, with 7 bases aligning to TRBD1. V trimming: 9 bases; J trimming: 1 base; junction bases outside the gene matches: 18. Germline CDR1 reads LNHDA; CDR2 reads SQIVND (reference sequence). The CDR3 extends over 19 amino acids. CDR3 nucleotides: TGTGCCAGCAGTTGGGGACCGGGACAGCTGATTTCTGGGGCCAACGTCCTGACTTTC. It is translated as CASSWGPGQLISGANVLTF.

This chain links TRBV11-3 with TRBJ2-1; 10 bases are shared with TRBD1. The CDR3 has 15 amino acids. Trimming cost V 5 bases and J 6 bases; bases outside gene matches: 7. CDR1 and CDR2 from the germline V gene are SGHNT and YENEEA. CDR3 in DNA: TGTGCCAGCAGCCCCGGGACAGGGGCACCCAATGAGCAGTTCTTC. Residues: CASSPGTGAPNEQFF.

This chain uses TRBV7-9 with TRBJ2-5; no firm D call. With 5 bases removed from V and 8 bases from J, the gap between germline ends came to 18 bases. CDR1 is SEHNR, CDR2 FQNEAQ, per germline (reference sequence). The CDR3 loop spans 14 amino acids. The CDR3 DNA reads as TGTGCCAGCAGCCCCTCGGCGGTCCCAACAACCCAGTACTTC. As protein: CASSPSAVPTTQYF.

This rearrangement joins TRBV28 to TRBJ2-1; TRBD2 matches 12 bases. Trimming took 7 bases from V and 7 from J; bases not matched to a gene: 5. Looked up from germline, CDR1 is MDHEN and CDR2 is SYDVKM. This CDR3 region has 14 residues. CDR3 sequence reads: CASTGGLAGNEQFF. CDR3 nucleotide sequence: TGTGCCAGCACCGGAGGACTAGCGGGGAATGAGCAGTTCTTC.

V gene TRBV5-6 combines with J gene TRBJ1-6; 8 bases map to TRBD1. The CDR3 runs 15 residues. Germline CDR1 and CDR2: SGHDT and YYEEEE. The trim removed 3 bases at V and 9 bases at J, leaving 8 bases unmatched. The CDR3 protein is CASSWWTGRGSPLHF. The CDR3 DNA follows: TGTGCCAGCAGCTGGTGGACAGGGAGGGGTTCACCCCTCCACTTT.

This sequence joins TRBV6-1 and TRBJ2-7; 7 nucleotides match TRBD2. J gave up 3 bases and V 1 base, and 6 bases lay outside the gene matches. The germline V gene encodes CDR1 MNHNS and CDR2 SASEGT. CDR3 length: 15 amino acids. The CDR3 protein is CASSEVIGGNYEQYF. In DNA form, the CDR3 reads TGTGCCAGCAGTGAAGTAATCGGGGGGAACTACGAGCAGTACTTC.

This chain links TRBV18 with TRBJ1-2; no clear D. The CDR3 extends over 15 amino acids. CDR1 is KGHSH, CDR2 LQKENI, per germline. V was clipped by 6 bases and J by 3 bases, with 17 bases between them. The CDR3 coding sequence is TGTGCCAGCTCTCCCCGCGGAGGGAAGGACTATGGCTACACCTTC. Its protein product is CASSPRGGKDYGYTF.

V and J are TRBV6-1 and TRBJ1-1; D gene unclear. This CDR3 contains 13 residues. Per germline, CDR1 MNHNS and CDR2 SASEGT. Between the trimmed V and J ends, which lost 6 bases and 2 bases, there was a span of 10 bases. CDR3: CASSEAQNTEAFF. The CDR3 nucleotides read TGTGCCAGCAGCGAGGCCCAAAACACTGAAGCTTTCTTT.

Only a few counts were recorded for this clone. The rearrangement joins TRBV18 to TRBJ2-3; 9 nucleotides align to TRBD1. Per the germline V gene, CDR1 is KGHSH and CDR2 is LQKENI. Germline trimming cut 11 bases from V and 1 base from J; bases unmatched to any gene: 7. The CDR3 spans 14 residues. The CDR3: CAARGDRGTDTQYF. DNA for the CDR3: TGTGCCGCCAGAGGGGACAGGGGCACAGATACGCAGTATTTT.

V is TRBV7-9 and J is TRBJ1-5; TRBD1 matches 7 bases. With V trimmed by 1 base and J by 6 bases, 6 bases remained unmatched. CDR3 length equals 15 residues. Germline lookup yields CDR1 SEHNR and CDR2 FQNEAQ (reference sequence). The CDR3 here is CASSLGSGGSQPQHF. The CDR3 DNA sequence: TGTGCCAGCAGCTTAGGATCAGGGGGAAGTCAGCCCCAGCATTTT. Looking up the rest from reference TRBV7-9 and TRBJ1-5 gives the full variable domain: DTGVSQNPRHKITKRGQNVTFRCDPISEHNRLYWYRQTLGQGPEFLTYFQNEAQLEKSRLLSDRFSAERPKGSFSTLEIQRTEQGDSAMYLCASSLGSGGSQPQHFGDGTRLSIL.